These 23 T cell receptor beta chains share one sample of origin, sequenced in a study of CD8 T cells in Susac syndrome. Random hexamers were used to reverse transcribe an amount of 0.5 to 1 ug RNA. TCRdb reprocessed the immunoSEQ multiplex PCR reads via MiXCR and lists one record per CDR3 protein. The table lists around 160,000 distinct CDR3 sequences, about 94% of them singletons. The sample consisted of CD4+ T cells from PBMCs. Receptor source: a human donor in good health.

The rearrangement links TRBV4-1 to TRBJ1-2; weak D call: TRBD1 (5 bases). Germline V gene lookup returns CDR1 MGHRA and CDR2 YSYEKL. The CDR3 contains 15 residues. Trimming removed 4 bases at V and 1 base at J, with 13 bases between. The CDR3 DNA reads as TGCGCCAGCAGCCCCTTCGGGGACCATAACTATGGCTACACCTTC. This translates into CASSPFGDHNYGYTF.

The CDR3 reads CASSPRQGNEVYEQYF. The CDR3 nucleotides read TGTGCCAGCAGCCCCAGACAGGGGAATGAAGTCTACGAGCAGTACTTC. The rearrangement links TRBV9 to TRBJ2-7; 8 bases fit TRBD1. The CDR3 has 16 residues. CDR1 is SGDLS and CDR2 is YYNGEE in the germline V gene. The ends lost 4 bases at V and 3 bases at J; junction bases unmatched: 12.

J is TRBJ2-7 and V is TRBV5-1, with D perhaps TRBD1 (6 bases). From germline, CDR1 is SGHRS and CDR2 YFSETQ. The CDR3 loop spans 13 amino acids. V lost 4 bases to trimming and J lost 2 bases, with 10 bases between them. The CDR3 bases are TGCGCCAGCAGCGTGGGACAAGCCTACGAGCAGTACTTC. This translates into CASSVGQAYEQYF.

The J gene is TRBJ1-3, the V gene TRBV5-8, with no clear D. V was clipped by 5 bases and J by 5 bases, with 11 bases between them. CDR1 is SGHTS, CDR2 YDEGEE, per germline. The CDR3 runs to 13 residues. CDR3 loop: CASSLGPRNTIYF. DNA for the CDR3: TGTGCCAGCAGTCTTGGACCTCGAAACACCATATATTTT.

V usage is TRBV7-9 and J usage is TRBJ2-5; the D is unclear. Germline-derived CDR1 and CDR2 are SEHNR and FQNEAQ (reference sequence). This CDR3 region has 17 residues. The V end lost 1 base, the J end lost 0 bases, and 15 bases lay between the germline ends. The CDR3, as DNA: TGTGCCAGCAGCTTAGAAGGAGCAGCGACGTACCAAGAGACCCAGTACTTC. It encodes CASSLEGAATYQETQYF.

The rearrangement uses TRBV25-1 and TRBJ2-7; no reliable D call. V was clipped by 3 bases and J by 2 bases, with 17 bases between them. The CDR3 has 16 residues. Germline V CDR1 and CDR2: MGHDK, SYGVNS. In DNA form, the CDR3 reads TGTGCCAGCAGTGAGCCAGGACCCCGGTCGGCCTACGAGCAGTACTTC. Protein: CASSEPGPRSAYEQYF.

This clonotype was detected a few times. One end of the junction varies from germline; a read error may be responsible. The chain joins TRBV5-1 to TRBJ2-2, with a tentative D call TRBD1 (5 bases). Germline lookup yields CDR1 SGHRS and CDR2 YFSETQ. This CDR3 contains 14 residues. The DNA for the CDR3 is TGTGCCAGCAGTTTGCAGGGCAACACCGGGGAGCTGTTTTTT. Translating gives CASSLQGNTGELFF.

This chain uses TRBV27 with TRBJ2-2; D might be TRBD1 or TRBD2, each matching 5 bases. Per the germline V gene, CDR1 is MNHEY and CDR2 is SMNVEV (reference sequence). V lost 3 bases, J lost 7 bases, and 9 bases lay in between. This CDR3 spans 13 amino acids. The CDR3 bases are TGTGCCAGCAGTTTGTGGGGGAACGGGGAGCTGTTTTTT. It is translated as CASSLWGNGELFF.

The chain recombines TRBV6-5 with TRBJ2-1; D gene uncertain. CDR3 size: 16 residues. V lost 0 bases and J 2 bases, leaving 11 bases between the germline ends. Per germline, CDR1 MNHEY and CDR2 SVGAGI. The CDR3: CASSYSRLSPYNEQFF. The CDR3 DNA is TGTGCCAGCAGTTACTCGAGACTGTCCCCCTACAATGAGCAGTTCTTC.

The rearrangement uses TRBV6-5 and TRBJ1-3, with D unresolved. There are 17 residues in the CDR3. Per germline, CDR1 MNHEY and CDR2 SVGAGI. Trimming stripped 2 bases from V and 0 bases from J, with 14 bases between. The CDR3 nucleotides are TGTGCCAGCAGTTACCCGTCAGGACTTAACTCTGGAAACACCATATATTTT. Its protein is CASSYPSGLNSGNTIYF.

The rearrangement links TRBV20-1 to TRBJ2-7; the D gene is possibly TRBD2 (6 bases). V gave up 2 bases and J gave up 10 bases, with 18 bases separating them. Germline CDR1 is DFQATT and CDR2 is SNEGSKA (reference sequence). CDR3 length: 13 residues. The chain's CDR3 is CSARLGPWGGQYF. In nucleotides, the CDR3 is TGCAGTGCTAGACTAGGCCCCTGGGGAGGCCAGTACTTC.

V gene TRBV9 combines with J gene TRBJ2-1; D ambiguous. Germline lookup yields CDR1 SGDLS and CDR2 YYNGEE. CDR3 length equals 14 residues. V gave up 0 bases and J gave up 8 bases, with 12 bases separating them. This CDR3 reads CASSVGPLVDEQFF. The DNA of the CDR3 is TGTGCCAGCAGCGTAGGCCCCCTCGTAGATGAGCAGTTCTTC.

J is TRBJ1-2 and V is TRBV5-1; D gene uncertain. V lost 0 bases and J 3 bases, leaving 9 bases between the germline ends. CDR1 and CDR2 (germline): SGHRS, YFSETQ. The CDR3 is 14 residues long. This CDR3 reads CASSLAGQDYGYTF. The CDR3 DNA sequence: TGCGCCAGCAGCTTGGCAGGCCAGGACTATGGCTACACCTTC.

The table lists this clonotype with a few counts. The chain employs TRBV2 and TRBJ1-2; TRBD1 is a possible D gene (6 bases). This CDR3 spans 12 amino acids. V lost 2 bases and J 6 bases, leaving 7 bases between the germline ends. Per germline, CDR1 SNHLY and CDR2 FYNNEI. CDR3 protein: CASSEQGNGYTF. CDR3 bases: TGTGCCAGCAGTGAACAGGGGAATGGCTACACCTTC.

This chain joins TRBV5-1 and TRBJ2-2; possible D gene TRBD1, 6 bases. CDR1 and CDR2 (germline): SGHRS, YFSETQ. CDR3 length: 16 residues. The V gene lost 4 bases and the J gene lost 2 bases, with 15 bases spanning the gap. The CDR3 is CASSRTDSANTGELFF. Here the CDR3 DNA reads TGCGCCAGCAGCCGAACGGACAGCGCAAACACCGGGGAGCTGTTTTTT.

The chain is built from TRBV7-9 and TRBJ2-5; D is perhaps TRBD2 (6 bases). V was shortened by 2 bases and J by 3 bases, with 10 bases between the two germline ends. This CDR3 comprises 14 residues. The germline V gene encodes CDR1 SEHNR and CDR2 FQNEAQ (reference sequence). CDR3 amino acids: CASSLLDYEETQYF. As DNA, the CDR3 is TGTGCCAGCAGCTTATTGGACTACGAAGAGACCCAGTACTTC.

The V call is TRBV21-1, the J call TRBJ2-6; the table's TRBD1 call for D was not verified on the DNA. TRBV21-1 is described as a pseudogene. The CDR3 sequence is 19 residues long. The CDR3 DNA sequence: TGTGCCAGCAGCAAGGGGTGCGACAGGGGTGGCTCTGGGGCCAACGTCCTGACTTTC. This translates into CASSKGCDRGGSGANVLTF.

The V and J genes are TRBV13 and TRBJ2-7; no definite D call. CDR1 and CDR2 from the germline V gene are PRHDT and FYEKMQ (reference sequence). This CDR3 is built from 12 residues. Trimming took 4 bases from V and 7 from J, leaving 11 bases between them. DNA for the CDR3: TGTGCCAGCAGCTCTTTCAATGGGGAGCAGTACTTC. It translates to CASSSFNGEQYF.

The chain uses TRBV19 and TRBJ1-1; D possibly corresponds to TRBD1 (6 bases). Germline CDR1 reads LNHDA; CDR2 reads SQIVND (reference sequence). This CDR3 is 13 amino acids long. V lost 10 bases, J lost 2 bases, and 14 bases lay in between. CDR3 in amino acids: CATIDRYNTEAFF. In nucleotides, the CDR3 is TGTGCCACCATAGACAGGTACAACACTGAAGCTTTCTTT.

The gene calls are TRBV29-1 and TRBJ1-4, with unresolved D. Trimming cost V 6 bases and J 0 bases, with 8 bases left between them. The CDR3 sequence is 13 residues long. Per the germline V gene, CDR1 is SQVTM and CDR2 is ANQGSEA. The CDR3 loop reads CSVTTATNEKLFF. The CDR3 coding sequence is TGCAGCGTCACCACAGCAACTAATGAAAAACTGTTTTTT.

CDR3 amino acids: CASSLIDIQYF. For the CDR3, the DNA is TGTGCCAGCAGCCTCATAGACATTCAGTACTTC. V is TRBV12-3 or TRBV12-4 and J is TRBJ2-4; D is unresolved. V was pared by 6 bases and J by 8 bases, with 8 bases between. The CDR3 totals 11 residues.

V and J are TRBV7-9 and TRBJ2-5, with D perhaps TRBD2 (7 bases). The V gene lost 0 bases and the J gene lost 7 bases, with 18 bases spanning the gap. The CDR3 runs to 16 residues. The germline CDR1 and CDR2 sequences are SEHNR and FQNEAQ (reference sequence). The DNA for the CDR3 is TGTGCCAGCAGCTTAGCCGTTTACGGGGGGCACGGGACCCAGTACTTC. It translates to CASSLAVYGGHGTQYF.

CDR3 sequence (DNA): TGTGCCAGCAGCTTGGTCGGAAAGAACATTCAGTACTTC. Encoded protein: CASSLVGKNIQYF. This chain joins TRBV7-8 and TRBJ2-4; D remains unclear. This CDR3 has 13 residues. Per germline, CDR1 SGHVS and CDR2 FQNEAQ. V lost 3 bases and J lost 7, with 10 bases in between.